One sample yielded the 17 T cell receptor beta chains listed below, sequenced in a study of neurological immune-mediated disorders. In TCRdb, the 5' RACE reads were re-called with MiXCR into one record per CDR3 protein. This table holds about 21,000 distinct CDR3 sequences, 15% found once. Sequencing used PBMCs. The source of these receptors is a female donor with HTLV-1-associated myelopathy (HAM/TSP).

This clonotype came up many times. The V and J genes are TRBV3-1 and TRBJ2-4; D is undetermined. CDR3 length equals 14 residues. Germline CDR1 LGHDT, CDR2 YNNKEL (reference sequence). V was shortened by 0 bases and J by 2 bases, with 5 bases between the two germline ends. In nucleotides, the CDR3 is TGTGCCAGCAGCCAAGAAGTTACCAAAAACATTCAGTACTTC. This encodes CASSQEVTKNIQYF.

The rearrangement links TRBV5-1 to TRBJ2-7; D is perhaps TRBD1 or TRBD2 (5 bases each). Trimming stripped 4 bases from V and 2 bases from J, with 10 bases between. CDR3 length equals 13 residues. Germline V gives CDR1 SGHRS, CDR2 YFSETQ. The CDR3 DNA follows: TGCGCCAGCAGCCCACAGGAGGCCTACGAGCAGTACTTC. Translated: CASSPQEAYEQYF.

This clonotype was recorded many times. V and J are TRBV12-5 and TRBJ1-2; TRBD1 matches at 9 bases. Trimming at V came to 2 bases and at J to 4 bases, leaving 17 bases not matched to a gene. CDR3 length equals 19 residues. Per the germline V gene, CDR1 is LGHNT and CDR2 is FRNRAP. As DNA, the CDR3 is TGTGCTAGTGGTTTGCTCTACATCTATGGACAGGGGCTCGGCTATGGCTACACCTTC. Translating it yields CASGLLYIYGQGLGYGYTF.

This clonotype was counted at least ten times. The chain carries TRBV5-1 and TRBJ2-1; 9 bases are a match to TRBD2. V shed 0 bases, J shed 14 bases, and the junction held 12 bases outside the gene matches. The CDR3 loop spans 15 amino acids. The V gene's germline CDR1 is SGHRS and CDR2 YFSETQ. CDR3 amino acids: CASSLGERGASKEFF. In DNA form, the CDR3 reads TGCGCCAGCAGCTTGGGGGAGCGGGGGGCGAGTAAGGAGTTCTTC.

The chain carries TRBV11-2 and TRBJ1-4; tentative D call: TRBD1 (5 bases). Germline V CDR1 and CDR2: SGHAT, FQNNGV. V gave up 4 bases and J gave up 8 bases, with 8 bases separating them. The CDR3 has 12 residues. CDR3 protein: CASSSGGEKLFF. The CDR3 DNA sequence: TGTGCCAGCAGCTCTGGGGGGGAAAAACTGTTTTTT. The complete variable domain, with remaining parts taken from reference TRBV11-2 and TRBJ1-4, reads EAGVAQSPRYKIIEKRQSVAFWCNPISGHATLYWYQQILGQGPKLLIQFQNNGVVDDSQLPKDRFSAERLKGVDSTLKIQPAKLEDSAVYLCASSSGGEKLFFGSGTQLSVL.

This clonotype came up many times. The chain couples TRBV7-6 to TRBJ2-2; TRBD1 aligns across 8 bases. V gave up 4 bases and J gave up 4 bases; unmatched junction bases: 2. The CDR3 spans 14 residues. Germline CDR1 reads SGHVS; CDR2 reads FNYEAQ. The CDR3 bases are TGTGCCAGCAGCTATACAGGGGGCACCGGGGAGCTGTTTTTT. Protein: CASSYTGGTGELFF.

This clonotype came up many times. This chain connects TRBV19 to TRBJ2-2, with D perhaps TRBD2 (6 bases). There are 16 residues in the CDR3. V was cut by 5 bases and J by 5 bases, with 18 bases left in between. CDR1 is LNHDA and CDR2 is SQIVND in the germline V gene (reference sequence). The CDR3 DNA reads as TGTGCCAGTAGTGGGCGGCCGGGGGTTGTGACCGGGGAGCTGTTTTTT. Protein: CASSGRPGVVTGELFF.

This clonotype was detected ten times or more. The V gene is TRBV5-1, the J gene TRBJ1-2; D gene unclear. CDR1 SGHRS and CDR2 YFSETQ come from the germline V gene. V lost 0 bases, J lost 5 bases, and 11 bases lay in between. The CDR3 is 14 amino acids. The CDR3 here is CASSLGTTYYGYTF. In nucleotides, the CDR3 is TGCGCCAGCAGCTTGGGCACGACTTATTATGGCTACACCTTC.

With regard to this clonotype: One end of the junction varies from germline; a read error may be responsible. The gene calls are TRBV29-1 and TRBJ2-1; D may be TRBD2 (5 bases). CDR3 length: 13 amino acids. Germline lookup yields CDR1 SQVTM and CDR2 ANQGSEA. The CDR3 DNA sequence: TGCAGCGTTGTGGGAGAACCCTACAATGAGCAGTTCTTT. Translated: CSVVGEPYNEQFF.

Ten or more counts support this clonotype. J is TRBJ2-3 and V is TRBV6-5; D is possibly TRBD2 (5 bases). Between the trimmed V and J ends, which lost 8 bases and 3 bases, there was a span of 15 bases. Germline-derived CDR1 and CDR2 are MNHEY and SVGAGI. The CDR3 spans 14 residues. In DNA form, the CDR3 reads TGTGCCAGCCGACCCGGGGTTTATACAGATACGCAGTATTTT. Translated: CASRPGVYTDTQYF.

In this sample, this clonotype turned up many times. The chain links TRBV7-9 to TRBJ2-5; 9 nucleotides align to TRBD2. The CDR3 spans 17 residues. V lost 0 bases and J lost 0; bases outside the gene matches: 5. Germline V gives CDR1 SEHNR, CDR2 FQNEAQ (reference sequence). The CDR3 DNA is TGTGCCAGCAGCTTAGCAATAGCGGGGGAGTACCAAGAGACCCAGTACTTC. Amino acids: CASSLAIAGEYQETQYF.

This clonotype was recorded many times. The rearrangement uses TRBV4-2 and TRBJ1-5; TRBD1 matches 8 bases. The CDR3 contains 15 residues. CDR1 is LGHNA, CDR2 YNFKEQ, per germline. V shed 0 bases, J shed 5 bases, and the junction held 3 bases outside the gene matches. CDR3 sequence reads: CASSQDETGDQPQHF. The CDR3 bases are TGTGCCAGCAGCCAAGATGAGACAGGGGATCAGCCCCAGCATTTT.

This clonotype was recorded many times. The rearrangement joins TRBV7-9 to TRBJ2-7, with 11 bases identical to TRBD2. Germline V lookup: CDR1 SEHNR, CDR2 FQNEAQ (reference sequence). CDR3 length: 17 residues. Trimming took 1 base from V and 0 from J; bases not matched to a gene: 5. The CDR3 sequence: CASSLGGLADSSYEQYF. As DNA, the CDR3 is TGTGCCAGCAGCTTAGGGGGACTAGCGGATAGCTCCTACGAGCAGTACTTC.

This clonotype was counted at least ten times. V is TRBV7-9 and J is TRBJ2-6, with D perhaps TRBD2 (5 bases). Germline loops: CDR1 SEHNR, CDR2 FQNEAQ (reference sequence). Trimming left V 5 bases short and J 3 bases short, with 8 bases between. The CDR3 contains 14 residues. CDR3 nucleotide sequence: TGTGCCAGCAGCCTAGAGGGTGGGGCCAACGTCCTGACTTTC. Translated, it gives CASSLEGGANVLTF. Using reference TRBV7-9 and TRBJ2-6 for the parts outside the CDR3, the full variable domain is DTGVSQNPRHKITKRGQNVTFRCDPISEHNRLYWYRQTLGQGPEFLTYFQNEAQLEKSRLLSDRFSAERPKGSFSTLEIQRTEQGDSAMYLCASSLEGGANVLTFGAGSRLTVL.

This clonotype occurred many times. The J gene is TRBJ2-7, the V gene TRBV20-1, with 8 bases fitting TRBD1. Germline values: CDR1 DFQATT, CDR2 SNEGSKA (reference sequence). This CDR3 spans 14 amino acids. Losses at the gene ends were 3 bases for V and 0 bases for J; bases not matched to a gene: 4. This CDR3 is CSAREDRASYEQYF. The DNA for the CDR3 is TGCAGTGCTAGGGAGGACAGGGCCTCCTACGAGCAGTACTTC.

In its sample, this clonotype was seen many times. The V and J genes are TRBV20-1 and TRBJ2-1, with 8 bases matching TRBD2. This CDR3 comprises 14 residues. The V gene end was trimmed by 2 bases and the J gene end by 6 bases; junction bases not matched to a gene: 6. CDR1 and CDR2 from the germline V gene are DFQATT and SNEGSKA (reference sequence). DNA of the CDR3: TGCAGTGCTAGAACCGGGGGGGCCGGCAATGAGCAGTTCTTC. Protein sequence: CSARTGGAGNEQFF.

This clonotype occurred once. A much larger clone lies a single base off, so this may be a read error. This chain joins TRBV6-1 and TRBJ2-5, with a tentative D call TRBD2 (6 bases). This CDR3 has 13 amino acids. The germline CDR1 and CDR2 sequences are MNHNS and SASEGT. The V gene lost 7 bases and the J gene lost 2 bases, with 11 bases spanning the gap. The CDR3 loop reads CASITSRQETQYF. The CDR3 nucleotides read TGTGCCAGCATCACTAGCCGACAAGAGACCCAGTACTTC.